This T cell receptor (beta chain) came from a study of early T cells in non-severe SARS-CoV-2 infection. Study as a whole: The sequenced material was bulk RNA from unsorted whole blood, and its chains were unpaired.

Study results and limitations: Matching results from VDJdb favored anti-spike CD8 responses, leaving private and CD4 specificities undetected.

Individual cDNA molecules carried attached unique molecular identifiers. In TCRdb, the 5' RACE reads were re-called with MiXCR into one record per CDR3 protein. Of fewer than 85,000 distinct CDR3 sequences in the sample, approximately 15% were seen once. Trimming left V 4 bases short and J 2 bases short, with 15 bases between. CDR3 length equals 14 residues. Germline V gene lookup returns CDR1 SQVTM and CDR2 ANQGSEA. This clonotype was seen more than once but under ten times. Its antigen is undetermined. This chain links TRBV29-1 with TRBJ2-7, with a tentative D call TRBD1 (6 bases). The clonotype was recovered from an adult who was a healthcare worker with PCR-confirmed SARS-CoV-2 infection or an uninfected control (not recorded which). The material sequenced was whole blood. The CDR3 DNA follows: TGCAGCGTTGGAGATCAGGGGTGGCCCTACGAGCAGTACTTC. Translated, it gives CSVGDQGWPYEQYF.